One TCR beta chain is described in this entry. It may be a read error: a sequence one base away is much more abundant. Germline assignment: CDR1 SEHNR and CDR2 FQNEAQ (reference sequence). The CDR3 extends over 12 amino acids. The V end was cut by 5 bases, the J end by 5 bases, with 7 bases between. This sample was included in a study of identical twins. TCRdb reprocessed the 5' RACE reads with MiXCR, giving one entry per CDR3 protein. The table records fewer than 900,000 distinct CDR3 sequences, 21% of them present only once. These data were also filed under a second study, of T cells expressing NK-cell markers. That paper notes: Sorted CD3+CD56-NKG2C+, CD3+CD56+NKG2C- and CD3+CD56+NKG2C+ T cells were the source of the TCR beta repertoires.

Sequenced sample: PBMCs. J is TRBJ1-5 and V is TRBV7-9, with D uncertain. This sequence originates from a woman aged 18-29 years in good health. CDR3 amino acids: CASSVGYQPQHF. The CDR3 DNA is TGTGCCAGCAGCGTCGGGTATCAGCCCCAGCATTTT.